The subject of this entry is one TCR beta chain. This sample stems from a study of blood T cell repertoires in COVID-19. Study background: Sites in the United States, Italy and Spain provided acute and convalescent COVID-19 samples.

In Seattle, patients joined the study during active infection and were tracked longitudinally. Per germline, CDR1 LNHDA and CDR2 SQIVND (reference sequence). Trimming removed 2 bases at V and 8 bases at J, with 10 bases between. The CDR3 extends over 14 amino acids. Generated by immunoSEQ multiplex PCR, the TCRdb table keeps only in-frame clones and is missing some. The data show 200,000 to 250,000 clones, with roughly 81% seen just once and roughly 7.4% held by the top ten. The source material was peripheral blood. The genes are TRBV19 and TRBJ1-6, with a possible D match to TRBD1 (6 bases). This TCR derives from a woman of 80 years or more with COVID-19, enrolled during active disease. CDR3 region: CASSINRVDSPLHF. The CDR3 nucleotides read TGTGCCAGTAGTATAAACAGGGTGGATTCACCCCTCCACTTT. Drawing the rest from reference TRBV19 and TRBJ1-6, the complete variable domain is DGGITQSPKYLFRKEGQNVTLSCEQNLNHDAMYWYRQDPGQGLRLIYYSQIVNDFQKGDIAEGYSVSREKKESFPLTVTSAQKNPTAFYLCASSINRVDSPLHFGNGTRLTVT.